This is a list of T cell receptor beta chains from one sample in a study of blood T cell dynamics during melanoma immunotherapy. Clones were sequenced by immunoSEQ multiplex PCR, and TCRdb holds only the in-frame ones, with some missing. The top ten clones hold 20% to 25% of a sample with more than 10,000 clones, 75% to 90% of them seen once. The sequenced sample was blood, obtained from a patient treated with checkpoint blockade. Every receptor here comes from a human donor with melanoma. Both conserved end residues are part of each CDR3. Each record gives: D gene, V gene, J gene, clone size, CDR3 DNA, CDR3 protein. The D gene is left open where the match is weak. Clone size is shown for a subset of rows, as once, few, many or a class of expanded clone.

d_call: .; v_call: TRBV28; j_call: TRBJ2-7; clone_size: large; cdr3_nt: TGTGCCAGCAGCCTTGTAGAAGCTGCCTACGAGCAGTACTTC; cdr3_aa: CASSLVEAAYEQYF
d_call: TRBD2; v_call: TRBV4-1; j_call: TRBJ2-7; clone_size: .; cdr3_nt: TGCGCCAGCAGCCAAGCGCCTAGCGGGGATAATTACGAGCAGTACTTC; cdr3_aa: CASSQAPSGDNYEQYF
d_call: .; v_call: TRBV5-6; j_call: TRBJ2-3; clone_size: .; cdr3_nt: TGTGCCAGCAGCTTGGACTCCACAGATACGCAGTATTTT; cdr3_aa: CASSLDSTDTQYF
d_call: TRBD2; v_call: TRBV19; j_call: TRBJ2-1; clone_size: once; cdr3_nt: TGTGCCAGTAGCCCGGCCCTGGGACTAGCGGGGGGGAATGAGCAGTTCTTC; cdr3_aa: CASSPALGLAGGNEQFF
d_call: .; v_call: TRBV27; j_call: TRBJ2-3; clone_size: .; cdr3_nt: TGTGCCACCAGGGGAGCAGAGACTAGCACAGATACGCAGTATTTT; cdr3_aa: CATRGAETSTDTQYF
d_call: .; v_call: TRBV27; j_call: TRBJ1-5; clone_size: .; cdr3_nt: TGTGCCAGCAGTTTAGACCGAAATCAGCCCCAGCATTTT; cdr3_aa: CASSLDRNQPQHF
d_call: TRBD2; v_call: TRBV28; j_call: TRBJ2-1; clone_size: .; cdr3_nt: TGTGCCAGCAGTAGAATGACTAGCGGGTCCTACAATGAGCAGTTCTTC; cdr3_aa: CASSRMTSGSYNEQFF
d_call: .; v_call: TRBV18; j_call: TRBJ1-1; clone_size: .; cdr3_nt: TGTGCCAGCTCATACGCGGGGATAAACACTGAAGCTTTCTTT; cdr3_aa: CASSYAGINTEAFF
d_call: .; v_call: TRBV11-2; j_call: TRBJ1-1; clone_size: few; cdr3_nt: TGTGCCAGCAGCTTAGAGGGGCGGAGGTCAGGGATCACTGAAGCTTTCTTT; cdr3_aa: CASSLEGRRSGITEAFF
d_call: TRBD1; v_call: TRBV2; j_call: TRBJ1-2; clone_size: .; cdr3_nt: TGTGCCAGCTCCGGACAGGGAGCTAACTATGGCTACACCTTC; cdr3_aa: CASSGQGANYGYTF
d_call: .; v_call: TRBV28; j_call: TRBJ1-2; clone_size: .; cdr3_nt: TGTGCCAGCAGTTCACGGACTCAGCATCATGGCTACACCTTC; cdr3_aa: CASSSRTQHHGYTF
d_call: TRBD1; v_call: TRBV19; j_call: TRBJ2-1; clone_size: .; cdr3_nt: TGTGCCAGTAGTGCCGCGTCCAGGGGGAGCTCCTACAATGAGCAGTTCTTC; cdr3_aa: CASSAASRGSSYNEQFF
d_call: .; v_call: TRBV5-1; j_call: TRBJ2-3; clone_size: .; cdr3_nt: TGCGCCAGCAGCTTCCAGGGTCTCGGCACAGATACGCAGTATTTT; cdr3_aa: CASSFQGLGTDTQYF
d_call: TRBD1; v_call: TRBV11-2; j_call: TRBJ1-4; clone_size: .; cdr3_nt: TGTGCCAGCAGGTCGACAGGGGGGATAGAAAAACTGTTTTTT; cdr3_aa: CASRSTGGIEKLFF
d_call: TRBD1; v_call: TRBV19; j_call: TRBJ2-2; clone_size: few; cdr3_nt: TGTGCCAGCCAGGGACAGGGGGTATTCGGGGAGCTGTTTTTT; cdr3_aa: CASQGQGVFGELFF
d_call: .; v_call: TRBV7-9; j_call: TRBJ1-3; clone_size: .; cdr3_nt: TGTGCCAGCAGCTTAGGGACTCTTGGAAACACCATATATTTT; cdr3_aa: CASSLGTLGNTIYF
d_call: .; v_call: TRBV2; j_call: TRBJ1-5; clone_size: few; cdr3_nt: TGTGCCAGCAGTGCATCACAGGGCAATCAGCCCCAGCATTTT; cdr3_aa: CASSASQGNQPQHF
d_call: .; v_call: TRBV20-1; j_call: TRBJ2-1; clone_size: once; cdr3_nt: TGCAGTGCAGGACAGAGAAATGAGCAGTTCTTC; cdr3_aa: CSAGQRNEQFF
d_call: TRBD1; v_call: TRBV18; j_call: TRBJ1-2; clone_size: .; cdr3_nt: TGTGCCAGCTCACCACTGGGACAGACGAAGTTGAATGGCTACACCTTC; cdr3_aa: CASSPLGQTKLNGYTF
d_call: .; v_call: TRBV5-1; j_call: TRBJ2-5; clone_size: .; cdr3_nt: TGCGCCAGCAGGTGGGAGGAGACCCAGTACTTC; cdr3_aa: CASRWEETQYF
d_call: .; v_call: TRBV15; j_call: TRBJ1-4; clone_size: .; cdr3_nt: TGTGCCACCCTCCAGGGAGGGGGTGGTGGTGAAAAACTGTTTTTT; cdr3_aa: CATLQGGGGGEKLFF
d_call: TRBD2; v_call: TRBV28; j_call: TRBJ2-1; clone_size: .; cdr3_nt: TGTGCCAGCAGTCCACTAGCGACTCGATACAATGAGCAGTTCTTC; cdr3_aa: CASSPLATRYNEQFF
d_call: .; v_call: TRBV5-1; j_call: TRBJ2-5; clone_size: .; cdr3_nt: TGCGCCAGCAGCTTGGCCGGGGCTTTACAAGAGACCCAGTACTTC; cdr3_aa: CASSLAGALQETQYF
d_call: .; v_call: TRBV10-2; j_call: TRBJ1-1; clone_size: .; cdr3_nt: TGCGCCAGCCTACCTGGGGGAGGGACTAACACTGAAGCTTTCTTT; cdr3_aa: CASLPGGGTNTEAFF
d_call: .; v_call: TRBV6-6; j_call: TRBJ2-7; clone_size: .; cdr3_nt: TGTGCCAGCAGTTACAAACGGCAGGGGCCCTACGAGCAGTACTTC; cdr3_aa: CASSYKRQGPYEQYF
d_call: .; v_call: TRBV5-6; j_call: TRBJ1-5; clone_size: .; cdr3_nt: TGTGCCAGCAGCCTGTCTGGGGGTTATAGCAATCAGCCCCAGCATTTT; cdr3_aa: CASSLSGGYSNQPQHF
d_call: .; v_call: TRBV28; j_call: TRBJ1-1; clone_size: .; cdr3_nt: TGTGCCAGCAGTCTGCCCGCTCAGGGCTTGAATCAAGCTTTCTTT; cdr3_aa: CASSLPAQGLNQAFF
d_call: .; v_call: TRBV5-1; j_call: TRBJ1-1; clone_size: .; cdr3_nt: TGCGCCAGCAGCTCTGGGGGATATAGTGGAACTGAAGCTTTCTTT; cdr3_aa: CASSSGGYSGTEAFF
d_call: TRBD1; v_call: TRBV7-9; j_call: TRBJ2-5; clone_size: .; cdr3_nt: TGTGCCAGCACCCCTGACAGGGTCGAGACCCAGTACTTC; cdr3_aa: CASTPDRVETQYF
d_call: TRBD1; v_call: TRBV29-1; j_call: TRBJ2-1; clone_size: .; cdr3_nt: TGCAGCGGTGAAAGGACAGGGACCAAAAATCACTACAATGAGCAGTTCTTC; cdr3_aa: CSGERTGTKNHYNEQFF
d_call: .; v_call: TRBV19; j_call: TRBJ1-1; clone_size: .; cdr3_nt: TGTGCCAGTAGGGGGGGCAGCCTGTATGACGCTGAAGCTTTCTTT; cdr3_aa: CASRGGSLYDAEAFF
d_call: .; v_call: TRBV5-6; j_call: TRBJ1-2; clone_size: .; cdr3_nt: TGTGCCAGCAGCTTTTGGTCCTGGGGGTCTAATGACTACACCTTC; cdr3_aa: CASSFWSWGSNDYTF
d_call: TRBD1; v_call: TRBV28; j_call: TRBJ1-2; clone_size: .; cdr3_nt: TGTGCCAGCCTGGACAGGCTACTTAACTATGGCTACACCTTC; cdr3_aa: CASLDRLLNYGYTF
d_call: .; v_call: TRBV27; j_call: TRBJ2-5; clone_size: .; cdr3_nt: TGTGCCAGCAGTTTAGCGAAGGGAGAGACCCAGTACTTC; cdr3_aa: CASSLAKGETQYF
d_call: TRBD1; v_call: TRBV7-2; j_call: TRBJ1-5; clone_size: .; cdr3_nt: TGTGCCAGCAGCCTGAAGACAGGGGGGACCTATAGCAATCAGCCCCAGCATTTT; cdr3_aa: CASSLKTGGTYSNQPQHF
d_call: TRBD2; v_call: TRBV2; j_call: TRBJ2-3; clone_size: .; cdr3_nt: TGTGCCAGCATCGGACTAGCGGATTCAGATACGCAGTATTTT; cdr3_aa: CASIGLADSDTQYF
d_call: .; v_call: TRBV21-1; j_call: TRBJ1-1; clone_size: few; cdr3_nt: TGTGCCAGCACCGGGACAGGGCCGTCGAACACTGAAGCTTTCTTT; cdr3_aa: CASTGTGPSNTEAFF
d_call: .; v_call: TRBV15; j_call: TRBJ1-2; clone_size: .; cdr3_nt: TGTGCCACCAGCAAGGACCTAGTGGGGGCTGGGGGCTACACCTTC; cdr3_aa: CATSKDLVGAGGYTF
d_call: .; v_call: TRBV18; j_call: TRBJ1-3; clone_size: .; cdr3_nt: TGTGCCAGCTCACCACTTGGGACAACATTCTCTGGAAACACCATATATTTT; cdr3_aa: CASSPLGTTFSGNTIYF
d_call: .; v_call: TRBV7-8; j_call: TRBJ1-5; clone_size: few; cdr3_nt: TGTGCCAGCAGCCAAAGGGACGATCAGCCCCAGCATTTT; cdr3_aa: CASSQRDDQPQHF
d_call: .; v_call: TRBV7-9; j_call: TRBJ2-1; clone_size: .; cdr3_nt: TGTGCCAGCAGCCCAAGCCGGGACACCTACAATGAGCAGTTCTTC; cdr3_aa: CASSPSRDTYNEQFF
d_call: .; v_call: TRBV7-6; j_call: TRBJ2-2; clone_size: .; cdr3_nt: TGTGCCAGCAGCTTAGTGTTACCCGGGGAGCTGTTTTTT; cdr3_aa: CASSLVLPGELFF
d_call: .; v_call: TRBV2; j_call: TRBJ2-2; clone_size: .; cdr3_nt: TGTGCCAGCTCTCGGACGGGGATCGCCGGGGAGCTGTTTTTT; cdr3_aa: CASSRTGIAGELFF
d_call: .; v_call: TRBV5-6; j_call: TRBJ1-1; clone_size: .; cdr3_nt: TGTGCCAGCAGCTGGGGGGATAGCCCCGAAGCTTTCTTT; cdr3_aa: CASSWGDSPEAFF
d_call: .; v_call: TRBV2; j_call: TRBJ2-1; clone_size: .; cdr3_nt: TGTGCCAGCAGTGAGAACCTCTTAGGGAACAATGAGCAGTTCTTC; cdr3_aa: CASSENLLGNNEQFF
d_call: .; v_call: TRBV11-2; j_call: TRBJ1-2; clone_size: .; cdr3_nt: TGTGCCAGCAGCTTAAATCCGGGCTGGCGCTATGGCTACACCTTC; cdr3_aa: CASSLNPGWRYGYTF
d_call: .; v_call: TRBV4-1; j_call: TRBJ2-5; clone_size: few; cdr3_nt: TGCGCCAGCAGCCCCCCAGAACAACTTAGGACCCAGTACTTC; cdr3_aa: CASSPPEQLRTQYF
d_call: .; v_call: TRBV15; j_call: TRBJ2-3; clone_size: .; cdr3_nt: TGTGCCACCAGCAGAGAGTTACGGGCTGATACGCAGTATTTT; cdr3_aa: CATSRELRADTQYF
d_call: .; v_call: TRBV19; j_call: TRBJ2-2; clone_size: .; cdr3_nt: TGTGCCAGCCGCGGAGGGGCGAACACCGGGGAGCTGTTTTTT; cdr3_aa: CASRGGANTGELFF
d_call: TRBD1; v_call: TRBV2; j_call: TRBJ2-1; clone_size: .; cdr3_nt: TGTGCCAGCAGGGACGGGACAGATGAGCAGTTCTTC; cdr3_aa: CASRDGTDEQFF
d_call: .; v_call: TRBV28; j_call: TRBJ1-1; clone_size: .; cdr3_nt: TGTGCCAGCAGTACCCCATCGATCAACACTGAAGCTTTCTTT; cdr3_aa: CASSTPSINTEAFF
d_call: .; v_call: TRBV14; j_call: TRBJ1-2; clone_size: .; cdr3_nt: TGTGCCAGCAGCCAAGGAGGTGGCAGGGGAAGGTATGGCTACACCTTC; cdr3_aa: CASSQGGGRGRYGYTF
d_call: .; v_call: TRBV4-1; j_call: TRBJ2-7; clone_size: .; cdr3_nt: TGCGCCAGCAGCCAAGATAGGGACGAGCAGTACTTC; cdr3_aa: CASSQDRDEQYF